The 32 T cell receptor beta chains below come from one sample, sequenced in a study of blood T cell repertoires in COVID-19. Libraries were prepared by immunoSEQ multiplex PCR; TCRdb keeps only in-frame clonotypes and omits some of them. The sample has approximately 150,000 clones; around 84% are singletons. The sequencing sample was made of PBMCs or T cells enriched from blood (not recorded which). These receptors were obtained from a man aged 35-49 years with acute COVID-19.

The chain joins TRBV5-1 to TRBJ1-2; TRBD1 agrees at 8 bases. CDR3 length: 14 amino acids. CDR1 SGHRS and CDR2 YFSETQ come from the germline V gene. J lost 4 bases, V lost 2 bases, and 4 bases had no gene match. CDR3 in amino acids: CASSLTGGLYGYTF. As DNA, the CDR3 is TGCGCCAGCAGCTTAACAGGGGGACTCTATGGCTACACCTTC.

CDR3 DNA sequence: TGTGCCAGCAGCGTAGATCCAGCGGGAGGGTTCAATGAGCAGTTCTTC. The encoded protein is CASSVDPAGGFNEQFF. J is TRBJ2-1 and V is TRBV9; 10 bases line up with TRBD2. Trimming at V came to 0 bases and at J to 6 bases, leaving 6 bases not matched to a gene. The CDR3 length is 16 residues. Germline V gives CDR1 SGDLS, CDR2 YYNGEE. The full variable domain, rest sourced from reference TRBV9 and TRBJ2-1, is DSGVTQTPKHLITATGQRVTLRCSPRSGDLSVYWYQQSLDQGLQFLIQYYNGEERAKGNILERFSAQQFPDLHSELNLSSLELGDSALYFCASSVDPAGGFNEQFFGPGTRLTVL.

A few counts support this clone. V and J are TRBV30 and TRBJ1-2, with 7 bases aligning to TRBD1. Germline V gene sequence: CDR1 GTSNPN, CDR2 SVGIG (reference sequence). V shed 4 bases and J 5 bases; nucleotides not matched to a gene: 22. This CDR3 spans 18 amino acids. The chain's CDR3 is CAWKGFGLIRDRTYGYTF. In DNA, the CDR3 is TGTGCCTGGAAAGGGTTTGGGTTAATCCGGGACAGAACTTATGGCTACACCTTC.

The chain has TRBV5-1 and TRBJ2-7, with a possible D match to TRBD2 (5 bases). The V end was cut by 4 bases, the J end by 6 bases, with 14 bases between. Per the germline V gene, CDR1 is SGHRS and CDR2 is YFSETQ. The CDR3 runs to 13 residues. The CDR3 region has the DNA TGCGCCAGCAGCCCGATTAGAGGGCCCGAGCAGTACTTC. Translated: CASSPIRGPEQYF.

This chain uses TRBV7-2 with TRBJ2-5; D may be TRBD1 (5 bases). Germline V gene data show CDR1 as SGHTA and CDR2 as FQGNSA. Deletions cut 7 bases from V and 4 bases from J, with 13 bases between. This CDR3 contains 13 residues. The CDR3 nucleotides are TGTGCCAGCACCTTCGGCAGGGTAGAGACCCAGTACTTC. Residues: CASTFGRVETQYF.

This clone was picked up one time. The chain joins TRBV2 to TRBJ2-3, with D tentatively TRBD2 (6 bases). V was cut by 7 bases and J by 0 bases, with 11 bases left in between. CDR1 is SNHLY, CDR2 FYNNEI, per germline. The CDR3 is 14 amino acids. CDR3 DNA: TGTGCCAGCAAGGAGGGGTCTAGCACAGATACGCAGTATTTT. This encodes CASKEGSSTDTQYF.

The chain is built from TRBV7-9 and TRBJ2-1; 7 bases map to TRBD1. The V gene's germline CDR1 is SEHNR and CDR2 FQNEAQ (reference sequence). With 2 bases clipped from V and 6 bases from J, the junction kept 1 base outside the gene matches. The CDR3 is 13 residues long. The DNA for the CDR3 is TGTGCCAGCAGCTTACCAGGGGGCAATGAGCAGTTCTTC. It translates to CASSLPGGNEQFF.

The chain recombines TRBV5-1 with TRBJ2-7; D gene ambiguous. CDR1 and CDR2 from the germline V gene are SGHRS and YFSETQ. This CDR3 has 14 amino acids. The germline V and J ends were trimmed by 0 bases and 2 bases, with 9 bases remaining between them. This CDR3 is CASSLGTVTYEQYF. The CDR3 DNA reads TGCGCCAGCAGCTTGGGAACAGTTACCTACGAGCAGTACTTC.

This clone was seen a few times. The CDR3 protein is CASSLNFYEQYF. CDR3 nucleotide sequence: TGTGCCAGCAGCTTAAACTTCTACGAGCAGTACTTC. This sequence joins TRBV9 and TRBJ2-7, with unresolved D. The CDR3 loop spans 12 amino acids. Germline-derived CDR1 and CDR2 are SGDLS and YYNGEE. The ends were cut back, 4 bases at V and 3 bases at J, with 8 bases in the middle.

The rearrangement joins TRBV25-1 to TRBJ1-2, with 8 bases that match TRBD1. V gave up 1 base and J gave up 5 bases; unmatched junction bases: 3. Germline CDR1 MGHDK, CDR2 SYGVNS. This CDR3 comprises 14 residues. The CDR3 DNA reads as TGTGCCAGCAGTGAATTGAGGACAGGGTATGGCTACACCTTC. Translating it yields CASSELRTGYGYTF.

The V gene is TRBV2, the J gene TRBJ1-5; tentatively, D is TRBD1 (5 bases). The germline gives CDR1 SNHLY, CDR2 FYNNEI. CDR3 length: 14 residues. Trimming pared 7 bases from V and 0 bases from J, leaving 10 bases between. The CDR3 reads CASMAGNSNQPQHF. CDR3 nucleotides: TGTGCCAGCATGGCAGGGAATAGCAATCAGCCCCAGCATTTT.

The chain links TRBV27 to TRBJ1-2; TRBD1 matches at 11 bases. CDR1 and CDR2 from the germline V gene are MNHEY and SMNVEV (reference sequence). This CDR3 spans 13 amino acids. Unmatched junction bases numbered 5, after V lost 8 bases and J lost 6 bases. The CDR3 DNA reads TGTGCCAGCCTTGGACAGGGGGCGAATGGCTACACCTTC. Translation: CASLGQGANGYTF.

To note about this clone: In the same sample, other DNA sequences code for this CDR3. The V and J genes are TRBV6-1 and TRBJ1-4; possibly TRBD1 for D (5 bases). The CDR3 length is 15 residues. Per the germline V gene, CDR1 is MNHNS and CDR2 is SASEGT. V lost 1 base and J 8 bases, leaving 14 bases between the germline ends. CDR3 DNA sequence: TGTGCCAGCAGTGAAGGAGCGGGGGTGGGGGAAAAACTGTTTTTT. Its protein is CASSEGAGVGEKLFF.

The chain couples TRBV29-1 to TRBJ2-3; D is possibly TRBD2 (6 bases). V gave up 3 bases and J gave up 2 bases, with 9 bases separating them. Germline lookup yields CDR1 SQVTM and CDR2 ANQGSEA. This CDR3 contains 13 residues. For the CDR3, the DNA is TGCAGCGTTGATCGGGGGTCCACAGATACGCAGTATTTT. This gives the protein CSVDRGSTDTQYF.

The chain uses TRBV2 and TRBJ1-5, with 7 positions matching TRBD1. The germline CDR1 and CDR2 sequences are SNHLY and FYNNEI. Unmatched junction bases numbered 7, after V lost 5 bases and J lost 6 bases. This CDR3 region has 14 residues. In DNA, the CDR3 is TGTGCCAGCAGTTCCGACAGGGTGGGTCAGCCCCAGCATTTT. This translates into CASSSDRVGQPQHF. Full variable domain (outside the CDR3, taken from reference TRBV2 and TRBJ1-5): EPEVTQTPSHQVTQMGQEVILRCVPISNHLYFYWYRQILGQKVEFLVSFYNNEISEKSEIFDDQFSVERPDGSNFTLKIRSTKLEDSAMYFCASSSDRVGQPQHFGDGTRLSIL.

This chain uses TRBV2 with TRBJ2-5; 8 nucleotides agree with TRBD2. CDR1 SNHLY and CDR2 FYNNEI come from the germline V gene. The CDR3 sequence is 13 residues long. J was trimmed by 4 bases and V by 8 bases; bases with no gene match: 6. CDR3 bases: TGTGCCAGCGAATTAGCGGGGACAGAGACCCAGTACTTC. As protein: CASELAGTETQYF.

The rearrangement uses TRBV5-1 and TRBJ2-1; 9 nucleotides align to TRBD2. Germline trimming cut 4 bases from V and 5 bases from J; bases unmatched to any gene: 10. In germline, CDR1 is SGHRS, CDR2 YFSETQ. This CDR3 comprises 16 residues. This chain's CDR3 is CASSPQVAGENNEQFF. In DNA form, the CDR3 reads TGCGCCAGCAGCCCACAAGTAGCGGGGGAAAACAATGAGCAGTTCTTC.

The chain couples TRBV5-1 to TRBJ2-7; weak D call: TRBD2 (6 bases). Germline V lookup: CDR1 SGHRS, CDR2 YFSETQ. V was cut by 0 bases and J by 0 bases, with 16 bases left in between. There are 17 residues in the CDR3. The CDR3 loop reads CASSLGDSPYFSYEQYF. CDR3 sequence (DNA): TGCGCCAGCAGCTTGGGGGACTCCCCCTACTTCTCCTACGAGCAGTACTTC. Full variable domain (remainder filled in from reference TRBV5-1 and TRBJ2-7): KAGVTQTPRYLIKTRGQQVTLSCSPISGHRSVSWYQQTPGQGLQFLFEYFSETQRNKGNFPGRFSGRQFSNSRSEMNVSTLELGDSALYLCASSLGDSPYFSYEQYFGPGTRLTVT.

Turning to this clone: A junction boundary mismatches the germline segment, possibly from a read error. Other DNA sequences in this sample translate to the same CDR3. The rearrangement joins TRBV7-7 to TRBJ2-3; 13 positions match TRBD2. Germline V gene data show CDR1 as SSHAT and CDR2 as FNYEAQ (reference sequence). The CDR3 length is 15 residues. The CDR3 here is CASSSGLAGTDTQYF. Here the CDR3 DNA reads TGTGCTAGCAGCTCGGGACTAGCGGGAACAGATACGCAGTATTTT.

This chain links TRBV6-5 with TRBJ1-5, with D perhaps TRBD1 (6 bases). V shed 7 bases and J shed 0 bases, with 13 bases lying between them. In germline, CDR1 is MNHEY, CDR2 SVGAGI. The CDR3 is made up of 15 amino acids. The CDR3 sequence is CASKTGWSSNQPQHF. The CDR3 nucleotides are TGTGCCAGCAAAACAGGGTGGAGTAGCAATCAGCCCCAGCATTTT.

The rearrangement links TRBV2 to TRBJ1-5; D unclear. The germline V and J ends were trimmed by 2 bases and 2 bases, with 7 bases remaining between them. Germline-derived CDR1 and CDR2 are SNHLY and FYNNEI. CDR3 length equals 14 residues. CDR3 bases: TGTGCCAGCAGTGAAATCTCTGGCAATCAGCCCCAGCATTTT. This sequence encodes CASSEISGNQPQHF.

The chain links TRBV3-1 (or the pseudogene TRBV3-2) to TRBJ2-7, with TRBD1 identical over 10 bases. Trimming cost V 4 bases and J 0 bases; bases outside gene matches: 6. The CDR3 loop spans 16 amino acids. The germline V gene encodes CDR1 LGHDT and CDR2 YNNKEL (reference sequence). CDR3 coding DNA: TGTGCCAGCAGCCGGTCAGGACAGGGGGGCTCCTACGAGCAGTACTTC. Residues: CASSRSGQGGSYEQYF.

This chain connects TRBV24-1 to TRBJ2-5, with 7 bases identical to TRBD1. The CDR3 covers 15 residues. Germline V gene lookup returns CDR1 KGHDR and CDR2 SFDVKD. J gave up 5 bases and V 0 bases, and 5 bases lay outside the gene matches. CDR3 sequence: CATSDLQGTAETQYF. DNA for the CDR3: TGTGCCACCAGTGATTTGCAAGGGACAGCCGAGACCCAGTACTTC.

J is TRBJ1-4 and V is TRBV28; D is uncertain. Trimming took off 4 bases at V and 7 bases at J, with 4 bases between the two ends. Germline V CDR1 and CDR2: MDHEN, SYDVKM. This CDR3 region has 11 residues. The CDR3 bases are TGTGCCAGCAGTTCTATTGAAAAACTGTTTTTT. Protein product: CASSSIEKLFF.

The chain links TRBV10-3 to TRBJ1-2; TRBD1 matches at 7 bases. CDR1 and CDR2 from the germline V gene are ENHRY and SYGVKD. This CDR3 region has 14 residues. With 2 bases clipped from V and 1 base from J, the junction kept 1 base outside the gene matches. The CDR3 DNA is TGTGCCATCAGTGAGGCAGGGGGTAACTATGGCTACACCTTC. It specifies CAISEAGGNYGYTF.

In DNA, the CDR3 is TGTGCCAGCAGCCAAGAATCCCTCAATGAGCAGTTCTTC. Protein: CASSQESLNEQFF. The chain is built from TRBV3-1 (or the pseudogene TRBV3-2) and TRBJ2-1; D call uncertain. Germline loops: CDR1 LGHDT, CDR2 YNNKEL (reference sequence). Between the trimmed V and J ends, which lost 0 bases and 6 bases, there was a span of 6 bases. The CDR3 spans 13 residues.

This chain joins TRBV7-8 and TRBJ1-2, with D perhaps TRBD1 (5 bases). The germline V and J ends were trimmed by 5 bases and 7 bases, with 11 bases remaining between them. Looked up from germline, CDR1 is SGHVS and CDR2 is FQNEAQ. CDR3 length: 12 residues. In DNA, the CDR3 is TGTGCCAGCAGCCATCCCAGGGCTGGCTACACCTTC. It specifies CASSHPRAGYTF.

The rearrangement joins TRBV28 to TRBJ2-7; D is unclear. V lost 3 bases and J 5 bases, leaving 5 bases between the germline ends. The CDR3 sequence is 11 residues long. Germline V gives CDR1 MDHEN, CDR2 SYDVKM. The CDR3 nucleotides are TGTGCCAGCAGTTTCTTCCACGAGCAGTACTTC. This translates into CASSFFHEQYF. Variable domain in full (rest from reference TRBV28 and TRBJ2-7): DVKVTQSSRYLVKRTGEKVFLECVQDMDHENMFWYRQDPGLGLRLIYFSYDVKMKEKGDIPEGYSVSREKKERFSLILESASTNQTSMYLCASSFFHEQYFGPGTRLTVT.

This chain connects TRBV2 to TRBJ1-5; no clear D. From germline, CDR1 is SNHLY and CDR2 FYNNEI. This CDR3 is 14 amino acids long. The germline V and J ends were trimmed by 4 bases and 5 bases, with 12 bases remaining between them. DNA for the CDR3: TGTGCCAGCAGTGTAAAACTATATGATCAGCCCCAGCATTTT. Its protein is CASSVKLYDQPQHF.

The gene calls are TRBV9 and TRBJ1-1; possible D gene TRBD1, 6 bases. Between the trimmed V and J ends, which lost 7 bases and 1 base, there was a span of 14 bases. The CDR3 has 14 amino acids. CDR1 is SGDLS, CDR2 YYNGEE, per germline. Here the CDR3 reads CASRPQGTNTEAFF. The CDR3 bases are TGTGCCAGCCGCCCCCAGGGGACGAACACTGAAGCTTTCTTT.

The gene calls are TRBV7-9 and TRBJ1-5; 10 nucleotides match TRBD1. Per the germline V gene, CDR1 is SEHNR and CDR2 is FQNEAQ (reference sequence). Germline trimming cut 0 bases from V and 7 bases from J; bases unmatched to any gene: 6. This CDR3 has 16 amino acids. The CDR3 coding sequence is TGTGCCAGCAGCTTAGCGCTGGGGACAGGGGACCAGCCCCAGCATTTT. It encodes CASSLALGTGDQPQHF.

The chain links TRBV19 to TRBJ1-2; 12 bases agree with TRBD1. Germline V CDR1 and CDR2: LNHDA, SQIVND (reference sequence). The CDR3 totals 18 residues. V lost 5 bases and J lost 6; bases outside the gene matches: 16. CDR3 nucleotide sequence: TGTGCCAGTAGTTCACTTCTCTCCGGGACAGGGGGCGTCCATGGCTACACCTTC. Translation gives CASSSLLSGTGGVHGYTF.